This TCR beta chain stems from a study of blood T cell repertoires in COVID-19. CDR3 length equals 17 residues. CDR1 and CDR2 from the germline V gene are LGHNA and YNFKEQ. With V trimmed by 0 bases and J by 4 bases, 5 bases remained unmatched. Authors' processing steps: Reference gene primer amplification gave nucleated cell count estimates. Repertoires were generated with immunoSEQ multiplex PCR, while TCRdb's copy carries only in-frame clones and drops some. The V and J calls and the clone size are those of that table, but D and trimming were determined from the DNA. The sample lists about 380,000 clones, 81% seen once, with roughly 1.2% in the top ten.

The sample comprised peripheral blood. This TCR was sampled from a human donor with acute or convalescent COVID-19. The donor label of this sample is uncertain. The rearrangement links TRBV4-2 to TRBJ2-2; 10 positions agree with TRBD1. The CDR3 DNA follows: TGTGCCAGCAGCCAAGAAAGGGGACAGGGGAGCACCGGGGAGCTGTTTTTT. Translated, it gives CASSQERGQGSTGELFF.